What follows are 8 T cell receptor beta chains derived from one specimen sequenced in a study of shared clonotypes between healthy human individuals. Terminally differentiated effector memory CD45RA+ cells were excluded by CCR7 positive selection of CD45RO-negative cells. TCRdb keeps only in-frame clones here, not all; method: immunoSEQ multiplex PCR. Of approximately 1.9 million clones in the sample, around 93% were seen once. Sequencing input: naive CD8+ T cells from PBMCs. The origin of the receptors is a man aged 18 to 35 in good health. Some clones in this sample may be carry-over from other donors' samples.

J is TRBJ2-5 and V is TRBV28; 8 bases map to TRBD2. In germline, CDR1 is MDHEN, CDR2 SYDVKM. J lost 5 bases, V lost 5 bases, and 7 bases had no gene match. CDR3 length equals 14 residues. CDR3 sequence: CASSPRTSWETQYF. Here the CDR3 DNA reads TGTGCCAGCAGTCCGCGGACTAGCTGGGAGACCCAGTACTTC.

The rearrangement links TRBV27 to TRBJ2-3, with TRBD2 identical over 7 bases. V was pared by 0 bases and J by 0 bases, with 18 bases of the junction left unmatched. The CDR3 extends over 21 amino acids. Germline V CDR1 and CDR2: MNHEY, SMNVEV (reference sequence). CDR3 in DNA: TGTGCCAGCAGTTTATCGATACTAACGAGGCGGGGGAGAACTAGCACAGATACGCAGTATTTT. This gives the protein CASSLSILTRRGRTSTDTQYF.

The chain couples TRBV7-6 to TRBJ2-1, with D unresolved. CDR1 and CDR2 from the germline V gene are SGHVS and FNYEAQ. V shed 5 bases and J shed 0 bases, with 14 bases lying between them. The CDR3 contains 16 residues. The CDR3 reads CASSLKTFSSYNEQFF. CDR3 DNA: TGTGCCAGCAGCCTCAAGACCTTTTCCTCCTACAATGAGCAGTTCTTC.

The V gene is TRBV7-8, the J gene TRBJ2-1, with TRBD1 identical over 9 bases. J was trimmed by 7 bases and V by 1 base; bases with no gene match: 11. The CDR3 is 17 residues long. Germline V CDR1 and CDR2: SGHVS, FQNEAQ. CDR3 sequence reads: CASSLVPRDRAWNEQFF. The CDR3 DNA reads as TGTGCCAGCAGCTTAGTTCCGAGGGACAGGGCCTGGAATGAGCAGTTCTTC.

This clone showed up just a few times. The genes are TRBV7-9 and TRBJ2-1, with D possibly TRBD2 on 5 matching bases. CDR1 is SEHNR and CDR2 is FQNEAQ in the germline V gene (reference sequence). This CDR3 region has 15 residues. V shed 5 bases and J shed 5 bases, with 16 bases lying between them. CDR3 sequence: CASSPGVAADNEQFF. The CDR3 DNA sequence: TGTGCCAGCAGCCCCGGGGTAGCCGCCGACAATGAGCAGTTCTTC.

This chain links TRBV6-1 with TRBJ1-1; D gene uncertain. This CDR3 has 15 residues. The germline V and J ends were trimmed by 5 bases and 0 bases, with 13 bases remaining between them. The germline V gene has CDR1 MNHNS and CDR2 SASEGT. DNA for the CDR3: TGTGCCAGCAGTCCCGGACCGAGTTTGAACACTGAAGCTTTCTTT. It codes for CASSPGPSLNTEAFF.

The J gene is TRBJ2-7, the V gene TRBV27, with D hard to call. Trimming removed 0 bases from V and 3 bases from J, with 15 bases in between. Germline CDR1 and CDR2: MNHEY and SMNVEV (reference sequence). The CDR3 covers 16 residues. CDR3 sequence: CASSLSVGPLVYEQYF. The CDR3 DNA sequence: TGTGCCAGCAGTTTATCGGTAGGACCCTTAGTCTACGAGCAGTACTTC.

The chain recombines TRBV27 with TRBJ2-7, with unresolved D. This CDR3 is 16 amino acids long. The germline gives CDR1 MNHEY, CDR2 SMNVEV (reference sequence). The germline V and J ends were trimmed by 5 bases and 0 bases, with 17 bases remaining between them. CDR3: CASSILQTPPSYEQYF. As DNA, the CDR3 is TGTGCCAGCAGTATCCTCCAGACGCCCCCCTCCTACGAGCAGTACTTC.